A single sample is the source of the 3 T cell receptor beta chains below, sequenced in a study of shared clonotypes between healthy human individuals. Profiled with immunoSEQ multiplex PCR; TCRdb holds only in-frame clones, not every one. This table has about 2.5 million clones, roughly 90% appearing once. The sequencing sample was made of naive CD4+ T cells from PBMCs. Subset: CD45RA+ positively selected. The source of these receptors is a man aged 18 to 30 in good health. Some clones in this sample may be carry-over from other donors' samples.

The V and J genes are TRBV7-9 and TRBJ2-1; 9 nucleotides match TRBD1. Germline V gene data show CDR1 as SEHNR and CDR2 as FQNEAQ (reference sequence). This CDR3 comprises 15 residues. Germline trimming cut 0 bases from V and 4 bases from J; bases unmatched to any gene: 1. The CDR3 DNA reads TGTGCCAGCAGCTTAGCGACAGGGGGGTACAATGAGCAGTTCTTC. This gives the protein CASSLATGGYNEQFF.

The CDR3 DNA reads as TGTGCCAGCAGCACGGGCAAGGCGGCGGGAAGCCAAGAGACCCAGTACTTC. It is translated as CASSTGKAAGSQETQYF. This chain joins TRBV7-9 and TRBJ2-5, with a weak D call TRBD2 (6 bases). This CDR3 contains 17 residues. Germline CDR1 reads SEHNR; CDR2 reads FQNEAQ (reference sequence). V lost 5 bases and J 1 base, leaving 20 bases between the germline ends. Complete variable domain (other parts from reference TRBV7-9 and TRBJ2-5): DTGVSQNPRHKITKRGQNVTFRCDPISEHNRLYWYRQTLGQGPEFLTYFQNEAQLEKSRLLSDRFSAERPKGSFSTLEIQRTEQGDSAMYLCASSTGKAAGSQETQYFGPGTRLLVL.

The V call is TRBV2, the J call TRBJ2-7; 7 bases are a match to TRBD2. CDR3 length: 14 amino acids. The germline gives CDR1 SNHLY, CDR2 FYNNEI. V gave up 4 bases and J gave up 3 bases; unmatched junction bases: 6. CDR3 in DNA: TGTGCCAGCAGTGCAAGCGGGACCTACTACGAGCAGTACTTC. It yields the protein CASSASGTYYEQYF.